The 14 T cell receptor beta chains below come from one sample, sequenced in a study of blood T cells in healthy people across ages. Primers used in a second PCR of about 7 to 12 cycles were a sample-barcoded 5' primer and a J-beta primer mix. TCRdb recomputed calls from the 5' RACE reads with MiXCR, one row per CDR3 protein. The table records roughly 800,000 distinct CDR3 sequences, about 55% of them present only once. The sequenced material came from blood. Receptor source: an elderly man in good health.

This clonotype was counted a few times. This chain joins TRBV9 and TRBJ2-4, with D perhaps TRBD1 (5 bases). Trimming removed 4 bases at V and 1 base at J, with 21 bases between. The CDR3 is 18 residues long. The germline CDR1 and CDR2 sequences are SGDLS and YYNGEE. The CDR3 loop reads CASSSEFPRVKAKNIQYF. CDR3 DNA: TGTGCCAGCAGCTCGGAATTCCCCAGGGTAAAGGCCAAAAACATTCAGTACTTC. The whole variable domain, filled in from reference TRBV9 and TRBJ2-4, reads DSGVTQTPKHLITATGQRVTLRCSPRSGDLSVYWYQQSLDQGLQFLIQYYNGEERAKGNILERFSAQQFPDLHSELNLSSLELGDSALYFCASSSEFPRVKAKNIQYFGAGTRLSVL.

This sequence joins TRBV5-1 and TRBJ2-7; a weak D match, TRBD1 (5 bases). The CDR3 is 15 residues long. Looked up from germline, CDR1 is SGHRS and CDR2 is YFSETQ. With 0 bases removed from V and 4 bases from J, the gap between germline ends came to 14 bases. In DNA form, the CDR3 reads TGCGCCAGCAGCTTGGGTTACCAGGGTTTTTACGAGCAGTACTTC. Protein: CASSLGYQGFYEQYF. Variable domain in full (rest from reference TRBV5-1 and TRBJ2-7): KAGVTQTPRYLIKTRGQQVTLSCSPISGHRSVSWYQQTPGQGLQFLFEYFSETQRNKGNFPGRFSGRQFSNSRSEMNVSTLELGDSALYLCASSLGYQGFYEQYFGPGTRLTVT.

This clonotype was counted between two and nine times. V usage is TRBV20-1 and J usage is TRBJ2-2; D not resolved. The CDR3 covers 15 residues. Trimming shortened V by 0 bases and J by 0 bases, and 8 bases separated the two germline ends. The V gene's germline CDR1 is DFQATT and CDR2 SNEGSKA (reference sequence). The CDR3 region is CSARDTSANTGELFF. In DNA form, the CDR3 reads TGCAGTGCTAGAGATACCAGCGCGAACACCGGGGAGCTGTTTTTT.

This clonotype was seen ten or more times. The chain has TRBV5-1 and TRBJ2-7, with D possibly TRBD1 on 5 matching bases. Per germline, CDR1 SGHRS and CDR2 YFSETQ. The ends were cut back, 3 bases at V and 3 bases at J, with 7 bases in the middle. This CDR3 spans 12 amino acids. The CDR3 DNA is TGCGCCAGCAGCTCAGGGTTCTACGAGCAGTACTTC. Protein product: CASSSGFYEQYF.

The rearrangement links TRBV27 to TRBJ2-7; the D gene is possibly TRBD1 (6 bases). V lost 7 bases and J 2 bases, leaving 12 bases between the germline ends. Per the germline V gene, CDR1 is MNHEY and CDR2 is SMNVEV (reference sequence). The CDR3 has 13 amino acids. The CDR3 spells CASTPQGTYEQYF. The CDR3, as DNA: TGTGCCAGCACCCCACAGGGTACCTACGAGCAGTACTTC.

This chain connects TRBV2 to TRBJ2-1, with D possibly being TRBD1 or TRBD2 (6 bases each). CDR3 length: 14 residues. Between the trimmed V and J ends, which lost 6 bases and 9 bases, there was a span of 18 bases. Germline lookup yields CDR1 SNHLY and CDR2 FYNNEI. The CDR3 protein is CASRPGPEGGEQFF. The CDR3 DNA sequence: TGTGCCAGCAGGCCGGGGCCTGAGGGGGGTGAGCAGTTCTTC.

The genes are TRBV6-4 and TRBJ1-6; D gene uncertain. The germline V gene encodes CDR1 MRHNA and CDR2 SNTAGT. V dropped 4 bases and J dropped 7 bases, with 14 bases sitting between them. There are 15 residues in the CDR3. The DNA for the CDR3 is TGTGCCAGCAGTGCCAACGCAACACCCAATTCACCCCTCCACTTT. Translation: CASSANATPNSPLHF.

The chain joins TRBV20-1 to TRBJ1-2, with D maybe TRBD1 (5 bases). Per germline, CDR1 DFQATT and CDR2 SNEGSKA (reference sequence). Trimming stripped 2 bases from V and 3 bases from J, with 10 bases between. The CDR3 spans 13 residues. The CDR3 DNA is TGCAGTGCTAGAATTGGGGGGGACTATGGCTACACCTTC. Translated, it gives CSARIGGDYGYTF.

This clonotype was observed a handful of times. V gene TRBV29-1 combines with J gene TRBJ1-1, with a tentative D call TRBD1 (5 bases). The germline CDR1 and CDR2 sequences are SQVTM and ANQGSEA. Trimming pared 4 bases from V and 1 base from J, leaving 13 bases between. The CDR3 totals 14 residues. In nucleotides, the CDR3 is TGCAGCGTTGGGGGGGGTCCACCGAACACTGAAGCTTTCTTT. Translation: CSVGGGPPNTEAFF.

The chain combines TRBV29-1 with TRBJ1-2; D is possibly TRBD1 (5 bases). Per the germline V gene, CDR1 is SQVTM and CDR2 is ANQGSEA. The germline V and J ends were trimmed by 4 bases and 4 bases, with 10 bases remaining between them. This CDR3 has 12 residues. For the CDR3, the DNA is TGCAGCGTTGGGTCAGGGTTCTATGGCTACACCTTC. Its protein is CSVGSGFYGYTF.

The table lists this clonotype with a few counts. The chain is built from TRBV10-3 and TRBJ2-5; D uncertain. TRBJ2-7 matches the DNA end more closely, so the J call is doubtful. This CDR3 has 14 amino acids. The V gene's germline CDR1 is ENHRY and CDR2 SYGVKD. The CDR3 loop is CAISGEGIPYEQYF. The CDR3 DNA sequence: TGTGCCATCAGTGGTGAAGGGATACCCTACGAGCAGTACTTC.

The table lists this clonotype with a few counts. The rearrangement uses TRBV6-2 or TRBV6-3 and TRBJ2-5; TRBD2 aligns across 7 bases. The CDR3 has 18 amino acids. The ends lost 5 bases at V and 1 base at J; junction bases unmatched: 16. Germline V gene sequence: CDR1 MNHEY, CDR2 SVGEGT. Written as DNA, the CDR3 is TGTGCCAGCAGTATTGAGGCTAGCGGTATAACATTCCAAGAGACCCAGTACTTC. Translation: CASSIEASGITFQETQYF.

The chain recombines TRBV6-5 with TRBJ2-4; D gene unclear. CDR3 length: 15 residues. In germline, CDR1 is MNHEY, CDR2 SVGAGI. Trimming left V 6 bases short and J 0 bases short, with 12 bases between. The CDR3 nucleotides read TGTGCCAGCAGCCCCGTATCGTTAGCCAAAAACATTCAGTACTTC. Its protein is CASSPVSLAKNIQYF.

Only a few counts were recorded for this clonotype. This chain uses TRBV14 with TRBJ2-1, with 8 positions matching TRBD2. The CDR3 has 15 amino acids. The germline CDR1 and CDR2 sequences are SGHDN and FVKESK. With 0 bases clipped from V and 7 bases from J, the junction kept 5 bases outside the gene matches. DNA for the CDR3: TGTGCCAGCAGCCAAGATTGGCTAGCGGGTAATGAGCAGTTCTTC. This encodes CASSQDWLAGNEQFF.